This T cell receptor (beta chain) is drawn from a study of blood T cell repertoires in COVID-19. Study-wide context: The United States, Italy and Spain were the sources of the acute and convalescent COVID-19 samples.

The authors' processing: For nucleated cells, counts were estimated from reference gene primer amplification. Clones were read by immunoSEQ multiplex PCR, and TCRdb kept only the in-frame ones, dropping some. From that table come the V and J calls and clone size; the DNA was used to work out D and trimming. The repertoire holds under 400,000 clones, 70% to 90% seen once, with around 1.9% in the top ten. The germline CDR1 and CDR2 sequences are LNHNV and YYDKDF (reference sequence). J was trimmed by 1 base and V by 5 bases; bases with no gene match: 3. The CDR3 spans 15 residues. On this clone itself: The sample holds other DNA sequences that translate to the same CDR3.

Sequenced: PBMCs or T cells enriched from blood (not recorded which). The sequence derives from a man aged 40-49 years in a cohort exposed to, infected with or recovered from COVID-19 (not recorded which). The chain couples TRBV15 to TRBJ1-3, with TRBD1 identical over 9 bases. The CDR3 sequence is CATSRDRGSGNTIYF. CDR3 sequence (DNA): TGTGCCACCAGCCGCGACAGGGGGTCTGGAAACACCATATATTTT.